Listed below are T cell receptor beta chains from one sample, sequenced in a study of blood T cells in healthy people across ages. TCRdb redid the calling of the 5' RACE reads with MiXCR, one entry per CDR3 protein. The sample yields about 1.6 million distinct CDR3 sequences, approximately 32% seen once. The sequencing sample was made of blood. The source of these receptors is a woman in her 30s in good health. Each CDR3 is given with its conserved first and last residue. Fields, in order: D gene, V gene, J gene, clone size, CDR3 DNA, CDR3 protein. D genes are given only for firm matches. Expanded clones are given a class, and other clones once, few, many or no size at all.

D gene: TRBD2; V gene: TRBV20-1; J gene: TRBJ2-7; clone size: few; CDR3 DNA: TGCAGTGCTTCCACCAGCGGGGCCCCCTACGAGCAGTACTTC; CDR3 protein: CSASTSGAPYEQYF
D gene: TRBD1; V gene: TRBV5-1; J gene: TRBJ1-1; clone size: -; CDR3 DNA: TGCGCCAGCAGCTTAACCGGACAGGGAGTGAACACTGAAGCTTTCTTT; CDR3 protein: CASSLTGQGVNTEAFF
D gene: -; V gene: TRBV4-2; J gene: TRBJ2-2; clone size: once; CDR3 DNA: TGTGCCGGCAGCCAAGGGGAGCGGATGAACACCGGGGAGCTGTTTTTT; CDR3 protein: CAGSQGERMNTGELFF
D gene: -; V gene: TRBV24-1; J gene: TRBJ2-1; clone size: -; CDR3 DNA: TGTGCCACCAGTAGTATCAGGAGCTTAAACAATGAGCAGTTCTTC; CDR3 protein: CATSSIRSLNNEQFF
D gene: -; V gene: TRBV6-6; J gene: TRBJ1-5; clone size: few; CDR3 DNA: TGTGCCAGCAGTCCCCAGGGACGGAGTCAGCCCCAGCATTTT; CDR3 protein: CASSPQGRSQPQHF
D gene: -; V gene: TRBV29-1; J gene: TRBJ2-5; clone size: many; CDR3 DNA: TGCAGCGTTGAAGGTCTAGTCGGGGAGACCCAGTACTTC; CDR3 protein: CSVEGLVGETQYF
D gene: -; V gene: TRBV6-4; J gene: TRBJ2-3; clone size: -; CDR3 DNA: TGTGCCAGCAGAAGGGAACCCACAGATACGCAGTATTTT; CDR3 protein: CASRREPTDTQYF
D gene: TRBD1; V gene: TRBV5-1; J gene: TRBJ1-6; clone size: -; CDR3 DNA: TGCGCCAGCAGCTTTGGACAGGGGCTCAATTCACCCCTCCACTTT; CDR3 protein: CASSFGQGLNSPLHF
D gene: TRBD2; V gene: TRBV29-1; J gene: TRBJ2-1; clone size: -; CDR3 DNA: TGCAGAGTGTCCGGGACTAGCGCCTACAATGAGCAGTTCTTC; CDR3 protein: CRVSGTSAYNEQFF
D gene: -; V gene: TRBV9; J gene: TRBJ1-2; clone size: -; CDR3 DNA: TGTGCCAGCAGCGTAGAACAATTTAATGGCTACACCTTC; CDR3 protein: CASSVEQFNGYTF
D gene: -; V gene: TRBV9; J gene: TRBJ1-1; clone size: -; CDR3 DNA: TGTGCCAGCAGCTCACGTCGCGGGGCAGAAGCTTTCTTT; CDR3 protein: CASSSRRGAEAFF
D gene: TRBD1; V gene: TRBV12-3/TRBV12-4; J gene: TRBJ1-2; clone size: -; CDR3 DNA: TGTGCCAGCAGTTTTGAAAGGGGGCGAGGCTACACCTTC; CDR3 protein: CASSFERGRGYTF
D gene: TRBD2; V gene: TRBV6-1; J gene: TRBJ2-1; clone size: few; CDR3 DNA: TGTGCCAGCAGCGAACTAGCGGGAGTTCTCAATGAGCAGTTCTTC; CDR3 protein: CASSELAGVLNEQFF
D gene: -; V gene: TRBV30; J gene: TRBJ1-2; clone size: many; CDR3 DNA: TGTGCCTGGGCCGGGGGATTGAACTATGGCTACACCTTC; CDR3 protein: CAWAGGLNYGYTF
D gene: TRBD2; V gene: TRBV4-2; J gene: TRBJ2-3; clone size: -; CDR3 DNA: TGTGCCAGCAGCCAAGAGTCTCTGCTAGCGGGGGCAGATACGCAGTATTTT; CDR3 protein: CASSQESLLAGADTQYF
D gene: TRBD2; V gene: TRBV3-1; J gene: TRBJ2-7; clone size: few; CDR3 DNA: TGTGCCAGCAGCGGAACCGGACTAGCTTATAGGCAGTACTTC; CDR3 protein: CASSGTGLAYRQYF
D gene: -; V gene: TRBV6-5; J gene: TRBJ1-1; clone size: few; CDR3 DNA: TGTGCCAGCAGAAGTTTAGGGGAAATGAACACTGAAGCTTTCTTT; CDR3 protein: CASRSLGEMNTEAFF
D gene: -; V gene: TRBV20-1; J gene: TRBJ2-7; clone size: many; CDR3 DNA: TGCAGTGCTAGAGTTCCCGACAGGCGATCCTACGAGCAGTACTTC; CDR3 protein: CSARVPDRRSYEQYF
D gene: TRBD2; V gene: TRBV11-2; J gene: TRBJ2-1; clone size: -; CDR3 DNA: TGTGCCAGCAGCCTATACGGGACTAGTAGCTCCTACAACGAGCAGTTCTTC; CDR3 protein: CASSLYGTSSSYNEQFF
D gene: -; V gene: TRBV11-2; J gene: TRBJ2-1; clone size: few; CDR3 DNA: TGTGCCAGCAGCTTAGATCGATGGAGCAATGAGCAGTTCTTC; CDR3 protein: CASSLDRWSNEQFF
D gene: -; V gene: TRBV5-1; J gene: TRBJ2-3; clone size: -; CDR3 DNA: TGCGCCAGCAGCTTGGCCGTCTGGCAAGGTGAAGATACGCAGTATTTT; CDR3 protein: CASSLAVWQGEDTQYF
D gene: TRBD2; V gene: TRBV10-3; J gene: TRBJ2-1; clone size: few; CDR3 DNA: TGTGCCATCAGTGATAATGGGGGGGATGAGCAGTTCTTC; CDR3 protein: CAISDNGGDEQFF
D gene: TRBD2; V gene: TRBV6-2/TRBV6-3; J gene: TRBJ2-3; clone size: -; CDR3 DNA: TGTGCCAGCAGTTTCTCCGCCCGGGACTACCTTGAGGGTACGCAGTATTTT; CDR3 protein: CASSFSARDYLEGTQYF
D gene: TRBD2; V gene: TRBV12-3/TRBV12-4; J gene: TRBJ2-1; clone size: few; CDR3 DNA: TGTGCCAGCAGTTTAGGTTCGTGGGGACTAGCGTTATACGAGCAGTTCTTC; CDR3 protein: CASSLGSWGLALYEQFF
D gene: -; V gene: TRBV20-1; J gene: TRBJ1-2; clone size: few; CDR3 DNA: TGCAGTGCTAGAGGGAAAGGACAGAGGTATGGCTACACCTTC; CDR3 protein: CSARGKGQRYGYTF
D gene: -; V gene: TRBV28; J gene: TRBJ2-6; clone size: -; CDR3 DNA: TGTGCCAGCAGTTTGGCCCCCACCCGAATAGCTGGGGCCAACGTCCTGACTTTC; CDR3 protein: CASSLAPTRIAGANVLTF
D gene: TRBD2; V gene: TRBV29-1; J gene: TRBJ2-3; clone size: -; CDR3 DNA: TGCAGCGTTGATAGGGCTAGCGGGAGGGCCGTCCCAGATACGCAGTATTTT; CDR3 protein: CSVDRASGRAVPDTQYF
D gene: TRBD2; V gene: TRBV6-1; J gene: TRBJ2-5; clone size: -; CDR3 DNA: TGTGCCAGCAGCGCTGGGACTAGCTTCTTGGAGACCCAGTACTTC; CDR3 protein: CASSAGTSFLETQYF
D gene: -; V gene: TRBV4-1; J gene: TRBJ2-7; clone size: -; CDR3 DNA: TGCGCCAGCAGCCAAGGGGGCGGGGTCAGCGAGCAGTACTTC; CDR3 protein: CASSQGGGVSEQYF
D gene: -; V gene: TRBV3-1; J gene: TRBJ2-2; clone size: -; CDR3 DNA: TGTGCCAGCAGCCCTGACAGGGGAGGGGACACCGGGGAGCTGTTTTTT; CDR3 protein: CASSPDRGGDTGELFF
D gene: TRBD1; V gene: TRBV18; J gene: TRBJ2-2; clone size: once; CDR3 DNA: TGTGCCAGCTCACCACTCATCGGGGACAGGACTACCTCAGCGGCGAACACCGGGGAGCTGTTTTTT; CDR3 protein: CASSPLIGDRTTSAANTGELFF
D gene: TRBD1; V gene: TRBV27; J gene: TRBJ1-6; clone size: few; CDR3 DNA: TGTGCCAGCAGCAGGGGGCCTTCCTATAATTCACCCCTCCACTTT; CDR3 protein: CASSRGPSYNSPLHF
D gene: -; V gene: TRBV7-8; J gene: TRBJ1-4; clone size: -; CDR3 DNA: TGTGCCAGCAGCTCAAACCCCGGGTTTGGCGATGAAAAACTGTTTTTT; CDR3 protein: CASSSNPGFGDEKLFF
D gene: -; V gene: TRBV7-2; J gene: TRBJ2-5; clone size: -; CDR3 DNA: TGTGCCAGCAGCAGGTCCGTAGGAGAGACCCAGTACTTC; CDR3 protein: CASSRSVGETQYF
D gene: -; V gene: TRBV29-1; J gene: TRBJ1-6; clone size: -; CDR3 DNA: TGCAGCGTTGCAACAGGTGATAATTCACCCCTCCACTTT; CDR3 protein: CSVATGDNSPLHF
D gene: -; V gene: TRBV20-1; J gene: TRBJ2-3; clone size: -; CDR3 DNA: TGCAGTGCTAGAGCCCATATCACAGATACGCAGTATTTT; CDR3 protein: CSARAHITDTQYF
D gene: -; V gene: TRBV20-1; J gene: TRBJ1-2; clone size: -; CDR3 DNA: TGCAGTGCTAGGATCAGGGGAACCCTCTACTATGGCTACACCTTC; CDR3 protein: CSARIRGTLYYGYTF
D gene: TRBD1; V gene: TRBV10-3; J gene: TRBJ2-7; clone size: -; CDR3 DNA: TGTGCCATCAGTAGGGACAGGGTTAGCTCCTACGAGCAGTACTTC; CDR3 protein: CAISRDRVSSYEQYF
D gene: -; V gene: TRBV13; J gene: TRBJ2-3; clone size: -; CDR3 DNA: TGTGCCAGCAGCTTAGCTGGGGAAAATACGCAGTATTTT; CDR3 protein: CASSLAGENTQYF
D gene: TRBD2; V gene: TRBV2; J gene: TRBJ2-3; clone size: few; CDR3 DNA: TGTGCCAGCAGTAGGACTAGCGGGAGACATACGCAGTATTTT; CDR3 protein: CASSRTSGRHTQYF
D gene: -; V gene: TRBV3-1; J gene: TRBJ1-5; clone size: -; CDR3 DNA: TGTGCCAGCAGCTATCAAGGGTCCCAGCCCCAGCATTTT; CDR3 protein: CASSYQGSQPQHF
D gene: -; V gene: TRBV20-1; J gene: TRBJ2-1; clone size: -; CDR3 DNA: TGCAGTGCTCCGGCGGAGGGGTCGTCCTACAATGAGCAGTTCTTC; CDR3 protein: CSAPAEGSSYNEQFF
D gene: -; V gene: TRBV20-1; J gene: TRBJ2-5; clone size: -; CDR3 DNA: TGCAGTACCAGGTCGGCGGGAAGAGAGACCCAGTACTTC; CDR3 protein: CSTRSAGRETQYF